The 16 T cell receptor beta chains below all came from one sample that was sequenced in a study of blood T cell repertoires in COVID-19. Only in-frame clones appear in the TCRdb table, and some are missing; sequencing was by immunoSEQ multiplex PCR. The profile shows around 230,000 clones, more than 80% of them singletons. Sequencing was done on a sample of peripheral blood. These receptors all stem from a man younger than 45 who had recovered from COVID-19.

The CDR3 sequence is CASSPTRTAYEQYF. The CDR3 bases are TGTGCCAGCAGCCCTACCCGGACAGCGTACGAGCAGTACTTC. The chain employs TRBV7-2 and TRBJ2-7, with a weak D call TRBD1 (6 bases). This CDR3 is 14 amino acids long. CDR1 and CDR2 (germline): SGHTA, FQGNSA. Trimming left V 5 bases short and J 4 bases short, with 15 bases between.

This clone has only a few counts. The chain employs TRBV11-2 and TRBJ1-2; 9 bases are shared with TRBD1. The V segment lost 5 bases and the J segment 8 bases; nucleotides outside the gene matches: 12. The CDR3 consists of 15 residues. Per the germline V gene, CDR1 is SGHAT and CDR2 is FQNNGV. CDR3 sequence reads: CASSASGTGLGGYTF. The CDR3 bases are TGTGCCAGCAGCGCATCCGGGACAGGGTTGGGCGGCTACACCTTC.

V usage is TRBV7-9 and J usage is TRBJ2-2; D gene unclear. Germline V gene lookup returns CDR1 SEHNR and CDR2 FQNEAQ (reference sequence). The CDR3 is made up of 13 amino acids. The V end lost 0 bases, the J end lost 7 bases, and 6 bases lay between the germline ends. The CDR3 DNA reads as TGTGCCAGCAGCTTAGCTTACAACGGGGAGCTGTTTTTT. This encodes CASSLAYNGELFF.

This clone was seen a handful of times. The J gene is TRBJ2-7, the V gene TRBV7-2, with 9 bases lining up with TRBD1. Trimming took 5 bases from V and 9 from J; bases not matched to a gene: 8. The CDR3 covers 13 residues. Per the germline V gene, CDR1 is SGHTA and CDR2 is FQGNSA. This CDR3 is CASSQTGGRGQYF. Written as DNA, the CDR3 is TGTGCCAGCAGCCAGACAGGGGGGAGAGGGCAGTACTTC. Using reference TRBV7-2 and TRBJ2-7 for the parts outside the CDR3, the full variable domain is GAGVSQSPSNKVTEKGKDVELRCDPISGHTALYWYRQSLGQGLEFLIYFQGNSAPDKSGLPSDRFSAERTGGSVSTLTIQRTQQEDSAVYLCASSQTGGRGQYFGPGTRLTVT.

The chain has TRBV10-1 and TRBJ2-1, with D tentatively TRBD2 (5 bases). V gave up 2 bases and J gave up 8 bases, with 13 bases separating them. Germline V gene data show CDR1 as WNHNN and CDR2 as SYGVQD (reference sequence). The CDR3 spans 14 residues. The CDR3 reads CASSEPQDWDEQFF. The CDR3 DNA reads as TGCGCCAGCAGTGAGCCCCAGGACTGGGATGAGCAGTTCTTC.

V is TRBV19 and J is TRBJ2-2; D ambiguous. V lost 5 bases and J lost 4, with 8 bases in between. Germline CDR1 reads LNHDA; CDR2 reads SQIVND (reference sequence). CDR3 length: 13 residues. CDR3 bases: TGTGCCAGTAGTGAGACTTCCACCGGGGAGCTGTTTTTT. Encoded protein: CASSETSTGELFF. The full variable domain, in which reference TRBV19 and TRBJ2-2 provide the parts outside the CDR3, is DGGITQSPKYLFRKEGQNVTLSCEQNLNHDAMYWYRQDPGQGLRLIYYSQIVNDFQKGDIAEGYSVSREKKESFPLTVTSAQKNPTAFYLCASSETSTGELFFGEGSRLTVL.

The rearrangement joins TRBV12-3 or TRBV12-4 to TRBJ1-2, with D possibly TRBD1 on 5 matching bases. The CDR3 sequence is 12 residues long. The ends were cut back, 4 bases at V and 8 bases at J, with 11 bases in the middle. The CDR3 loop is CASSSVGRGYTF. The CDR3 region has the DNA TGTGCCAGCAGTTCCGTGGGGCGCGGCTACACCTTC.

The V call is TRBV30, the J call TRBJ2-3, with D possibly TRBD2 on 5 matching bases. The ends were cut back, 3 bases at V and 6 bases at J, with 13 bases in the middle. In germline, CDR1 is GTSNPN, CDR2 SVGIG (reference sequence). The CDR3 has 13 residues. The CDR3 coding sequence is TGTGCCTGGAGGTGGAGGCTGGCGGATACGCAGTATTTT. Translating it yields CAWRWRLADTQYF.

This CDR3 is CASSLVGPGYNEQFF. DNA of the CDR3: TGTGCCAGCAGCTTAGTTGGTCCGGGTTACAATGAGCAGTTCTTC. The chain couples TRBV11-2 to TRBJ2-1; D is undetermined. CDR1 SGHAT and CDR2 FQNNGV come from the germline V gene. The CDR3 is made up of 15 amino acids. Trimming took 1 base from V and 4 from J, leaving 11 bases between them.

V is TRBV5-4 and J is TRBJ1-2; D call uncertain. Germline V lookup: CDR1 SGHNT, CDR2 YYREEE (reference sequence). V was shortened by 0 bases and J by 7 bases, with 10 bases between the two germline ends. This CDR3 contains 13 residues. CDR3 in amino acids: CASSLEEDIGYTF. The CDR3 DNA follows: TGTGCCAGCAGCTTGGAAGAGGATATTGGCTACACCTTC.

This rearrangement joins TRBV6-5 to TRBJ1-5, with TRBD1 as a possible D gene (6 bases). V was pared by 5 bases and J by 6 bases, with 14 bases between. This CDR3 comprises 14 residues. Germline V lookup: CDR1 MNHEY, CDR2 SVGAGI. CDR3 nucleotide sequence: TGTGCCAGCAGTCCGATTGACAGGACTCAGCCCCAGCATTTT. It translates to CASSPIDRTQPQHF.

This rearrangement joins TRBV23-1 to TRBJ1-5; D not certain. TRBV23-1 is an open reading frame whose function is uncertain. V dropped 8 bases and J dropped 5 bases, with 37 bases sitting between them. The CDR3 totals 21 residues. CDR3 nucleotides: TGCGCCAGCGGCTGGGAGCGGACCGGGAATATTATGGCCCGAGGCCATCAGCCCCAGCATTTT. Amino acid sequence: CASGWERTGNIMARGHQPQHF.

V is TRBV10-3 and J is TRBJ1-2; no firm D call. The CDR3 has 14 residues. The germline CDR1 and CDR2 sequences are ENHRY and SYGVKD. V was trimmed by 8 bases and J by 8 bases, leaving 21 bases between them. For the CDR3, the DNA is TGTGCCATCGAGAACACAATCGCCCGGGAGGGCTACACCTTC. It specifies CAIENTIAREGYTF.

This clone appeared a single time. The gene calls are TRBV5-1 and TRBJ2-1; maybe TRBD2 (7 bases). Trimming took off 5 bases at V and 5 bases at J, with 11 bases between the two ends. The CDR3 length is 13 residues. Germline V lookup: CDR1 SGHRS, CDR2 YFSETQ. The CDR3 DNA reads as TGCGCCAGCAGGCGGGGGCCGAACAATGAGCAGTTCTTC. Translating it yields CASRRGPNNEQFF.

CDR3 nucleotides: TGTGCCAGCAGTTTAGGATGGGGGAGGCACGATACGCAGTATTTT. It yields the protein CASSLGWGRHDTQYF. V gene TRBV27 combines with J gene TRBJ2-3, with D possibly matching TRBD2 (6 bases). This CDR3 contains 15 residues. Looked up from germline, CDR1 is MNHEY and CDR2 is SMNVEV (reference sequence). The ends were cut back, 2 bases at V and 6 bases at J, with 15 bases in the middle.

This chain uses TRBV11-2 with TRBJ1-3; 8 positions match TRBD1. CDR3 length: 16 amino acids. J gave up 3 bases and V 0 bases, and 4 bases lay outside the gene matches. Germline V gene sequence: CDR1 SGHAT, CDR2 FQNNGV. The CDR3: CASSLDPGGSGNTIYF. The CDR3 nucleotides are TGTGCCAGCAGCTTAGATCCAGGGGGCAGTGGAAACACCATATATTTT.